The 12 T cell receptor beta chains in this list originate from one sample, sequenced in a study of OX40 agonist ivuxolimab in advanced cancers. Profiling relied on immunoSEQ multiplex PCR, and the TCRdb table lists in-frame clones only, not all of them. The sample includes 43,000 or so clones, around 88% seen only once; the top ten take less than 35%. The sequences come from CD4+ or CD8+ T cells sorted from blood, collected in a trial of the OX40 agonist ivuxolimab. These receptors were collected from an adult with an advanced solid tumor such as melanoma, head and neck, liver or kidney cancer.

The rearrangement links TRBV19 to TRBJ1-4; D remains ambiguous. Germline V gene lookup returns CDR1 LNHDA and CDR2 SQIVND (reference sequence). The germline V and J ends were trimmed by 10 bases and 2 bases, with 17 bases remaining between them. This CDR3 contains 15 residues. Here the CDR3 DNA reads TGTGCCACCCGGGTGGCCGGCCTGACTAATGAAAAACTGTTTTTT. Translation: CATRVAGLTNEKLFF.

The CDR3 nucleotides read TGTGCCAGTAAGAGGTCAGACTACACCGGGGAGCTGTTTTTT. Protein sequence: CASKRSDYTGELFF. The chain joins TRBV19 to TRBJ2-2; D gene unclear. Trimming cost V 7 bases and J 3 bases, with 12 bases left between them. CDR3 size: 14 residues. Germline V lookup: CDR1 LNHDA, CDR2 SQIVND (reference sequence).

The CDR3 coding sequence is TGTGCCAGCAGCCCGCTTTCGGTGGGGTCCTACGAGCAGTACTTC. Translated, it gives CASSPLSVGSYEQYF. The chain recombines TRBV6-1 with TRBJ2-7; D unresolved. This CDR3 has 15 residues. CDR1 and CDR2 (germline): MNHNS, SASEGT. V was shortened by 6 bases and J by 1 base, with 16 bases between the two germline ends.

This clone was recorded a few times. The J gene is TRBJ2-7, the V gene TRBV28; D gene uncertain. Per the germline V gene, CDR1 is MDHEN and CDR2 is SYDVKM. Trimming shortened V by 3 bases and J by 3 bases, and 6 bases separated the two germline ends. This CDR3 contains 12 residues. Written as DNA, the CDR3 is TGTGCCAGCAGTTTGCCGGACTACGAGCAGTACTTC. This encodes CASSLPDYEQYF. Looking up the rest from reference TRBV28 and TRBJ2-7 gives the full variable domain: DVKVTQSSRYLVKRTGEKVFLECVQDMDHENMFWYRQDPGLGLRLIYFSYDVKMKEKGDIPEGYSVSREKKERFSLILESASTNQTSMYLCASSLPDYEQYFGPGTRLTVT.

Of note for this clone: This sample also contains other DNA sequences that code for the same CDR3. The chain joins TRBV27 to TRBJ2-7, with D tentatively TRBD2 (6 bases). Germline assignment: CDR1 MNHEY and CDR2 SMNVEV (reference sequence). V lost 7 bases and J lost 5, with 18 bases in between. This CDR3 contains 14 residues. The CDR3, as DNA: TGTGCCAGCAAAAGGACTACCCACCGAGACGAGCAGTACTTC. This translates into CASKRTTHRDEQYF.

This clone appeared a few times. The chain couples TRBV9 to TRBJ2-3, with D perhaps TRBD2 (6 bases). The CDR3 totals 17 residues. Germline V gives CDR1 SGDLS, CDR2 YYNGEE. V lost 0 bases and J 2 bases, leaving 16 bases between the germline ends. Written as DNA, the CDR3 is TGTGCCAGCAGCGTAGGGAGGCTCGGGGGTCTCACAGATACGCAGTATTTT. This encodes CASSVGRLGGLTDTQYF.

This chain uses TRBV6-4 with TRBJ1-3; 8 bases align to TRBD1. The V segment lost 7 bases and the J segment 3 bases; nucleotides outside the gene matches: 5. CDR3 length: 14 amino acids. Germline loops: CDR1 MRHNA, CDR2 SNTAGT. CDR3 sequence (DNA): TGTGCCAGCATCAGACAGGGGTATGGAAACACCATATATTTT. The encoded protein is CASIRQGYGNTIYF.

The genes are TRBV10-2 and TRBJ2-7; D unclear. V lost 5 bases and J 3 bases, leaving 11 bases between the germline ends. Germline V gives CDR1 WSHSY, CDR2 SAAADI. The CDR3 runs to 13 residues. The CDR3 DNA follows: TGCGCCAGCAGTTCCCCTGGCGACTACGAGCAGTACTTC. Translating it yields CASSSPGDYEQYF.

The gene calls are TRBV19 and TRBJ2-3; the match to TRBD2 covers 8 bases. This CDR3 has 16 amino acids. Germline CDR1 reads LNHDA; CDR2 reads SQIVND (reference sequence). Trimming at V came to 3 bases and at J to 2 bases, leaving 7 bases not matched to a gene. CDR3: CASSMISGATTDTQYF. The CDR3 DNA is TGTGCCAGTAGTATGATTAGCGGGGCCACCACAGATACGCAGTATTTT.

The genes are TRBV19 and TRBJ1-6; TRBD1 is a possible D gene (5 bases). The ends were cut back, 4 bases at V and 8 bases at J, with 18 bases in the middle. Germline lookup yields CDR1 LNHDA and CDR2 SQIVND (reference sequence). The CDR3 sequence is 16 residues long. In nucleotides, the CDR3 is TGTGCCAGTAGTAGTCGAAGGGGTGGTCCGGATTCACCCCTCCACTTT. Protein sequence: CASSSRRGGPDSPLHF. The variable domain in full, completed from reference TRBV19 and TRBJ1-6, reads DGGITQSPKYLFRKEGQNVTLSCEQNLNHDAMYWYRQDPGQGLRLIYYSQIVNDFQKGDIAEGYSVSREKKESFPLTVTSAQKNPTAFYLCASSSRRGGPDSPLHFGNGTRLTVT.

J is TRBJ2-5 and V is TRBV19; 9 positions match TRBD1. The germline V gene has CDR1 LNHDA and CDR2 SQIVND (reference sequence). The V gene end was trimmed by 5 bases and the J gene end by 2 bases; junction bases not matched to a gene: 6. The CDR3 has 15 amino acids. The CDR3 DNA follows: TGTGCCAGTAGTGGACAAGGGACAGGGCAAGAGACCCAGTACTTC. Its translation is CASSGQGTGQETQYF.

V usage is TRBV7-9 and J usage is TRBJ2-2; D gene unclear. With 4 bases removed from V and 5 bases from J, the gap between germline ends came to 8 bases. The CDR3 has 13 residues. Germline V gene lookup returns CDR1 SEHNR and CDR2 FQNEAQ (reference sequence). CDR3 residues: CASSSIQTGELFF. The CDR3 DNA sequence: TGTGCCAGCAGCTCTATACAGACCGGGGAGCTGTTTTTT.